A selection of T cell receptor beta chains follows, all from one sample in a study of blood T cell repertoires in COVID-19. The data were produced by immunoSEQ multiplex PCR, yet TCRdb's version contains in-frame clones alone and is incomplete. The table lists 250,000 to 350,000 clones, around nine tenths of them singletons. The source material was peripheral blood. The receptors were sampled from a man aged 25-40 years with acute or convalescent COVID-19. Both conserved end residues are part of each CDR3. The D gene is left open where the match is weak. Clone sizes are given selectively: once, few, many, or a class where the clone is expanded.

j_call clone_size v_call d_call cdr3_nt cdr3_aa
TRBJ1-4 NA TRBV30 TRBD1 TGTGCCTGGAGTCTAGGACAGGCAACTAATGAAAAACTGTTTTTT CAWSLGQATNEKLFF
TRBJ1-1 NA TRBV19 TRBD1 TGTGCCAGTATTGGGGACAGGGAGGCGAACACTGAAGCTTTCTTT CASIGDREANTEAFF
TRBJ2-7 NA TRBV6-5 TRBD1 TGTGCCAGCAGACGAACAGGGGGCGCCTTCTACGAGCAGTACTTC CASRRTGGAFYEQYF
TRBJ1-5 NA TRBV5-1 NA TGCGCCAGCAGCTTGAACACCGGGAGCAATCAGCCCCAGCATTTT CASSLNTGSNQPQHF
TRBJ1-1 NA TRBV5-1 TRBD1 TGCGCCAGCAGCTTGGAGACAGGGTGGAGGGTGAACACTGAAGCTTTCTTT CASSLETGWRVNTEAFF
TRBJ1-2 NA TRBV30 NA TGTGCCTGGAGTACTCTCGACAGGCCCTATGGCTACACCTTC CAWSTLDRPYGYTF
TRBJ1-1 NA TRBV7-9 NA TGTGCCAGCAGGGAGACAGCGAACACTGAAGCTTTCTTT CASRETANTEAFF
TRBJ1-5 NA TRBV27 NA TGTGCCAGCAGTTGGCGAGGTCAGCAGCCCCAGCATTTT CASSWRGQQPQHF
TRBJ2-5 NA TRBV9 NA TGTGCCAGCAGCGTAAGAGCTCAAGAGACCCAGTACTTC CASSVRAQETQYF
TRBJ1-5 NA TRBV19 NA TGTGCCAGCCTTGTCAATCAGCCCCAGCATTTT CASLVNQPQHF
TRBJ2-7 NA TRBV7-3 TRBD1 TGTGCCAGCAGCTACTACTCCGGGACAGGGGTAAACGAGCAGTACTTC CASSYYSGTGVNEQYF
TRBJ1-1 NA TRBV6-6 NA TGTGCCAGCAGTGGCTCGAACACTGAAGCTTTCTTT CASSGSNTEAFF
TRBJ1-6 NA TRBV4-1 NA TGCGCCAGCAGCCAAGGACAGGTTCATAATTCACCCCTCCACTTT CASSQGQVHNSPLHF
TRBJ2-5 NA TRBV28 TRBD2 TGTGCCAGCAGTTTCCGGACTAGCGGGGATATTGGGACCCAGTACTTC CASSFRTSGDIGTQYF
TRBJ2-1 NA TRBV2 NA TGTGCCAGCAGGACAGGTATCACCTACAATGAGCAGTTCTTC CASRTGITYNEQFF
TRBJ2-3 NA TRBV5-4 NA TGTGCCAGCAGCTCACGGGCCCGGGAATCCTCAGATACGCAGTATTTT CASSSRARESSDTQYF
TRBJ1-3 NA TRBV28 NA TGTGCCAGCACCGAGGAATGGGGCCGAAACACCATATATTTT CASTEEWGRNTIYF
TRBJ2-7 NA TRBV11-2 NA TGTGCCAGCAGCGCGGGCCTCCCCTACGAGCAGTACTTC CASSAGLPYEQYF
TRBJ2-1 NA TRBV28 NA TGTGCCAGCAGTTTAGAAGGGAGCTCCTACAATGAGCAGTTCTTC CASSLEGSSYNEQFF
TRBJ1-3 NA TRBV21-1 NA TGTGCCAGCTCGAAGTCCGGGGTCTACTCTGGAAACACCATATATTTT CASSKSGVYSGNTIYF
TRBJ1-1 NA TRBV11-1 NA TGTGCCAGCAGCTTAAGACGCGAAACAGGGAACACTGAAGCTTTCTTT CASSLRRETGNTEAFF
TRBJ1-1 few TRBV7-3 TRBD1 TGTGCCAGCAGCCCCACAGGGGACACTGAAGCTTTCTTT CASSPTGDTEAFF
TRBJ2-5 NA TRBV29-1 NA TGCAGCGTTCTTAGGAGGGACCGGGCTGAGACCCAGTACTTC CSVLRRDRAETQYF
TRBJ2-2 NA TRBV19 NA TGTGCCAGTACCCCAGGGTTTTACACCGGGGAGCTGTTTTTT CASTPGFYTGELFF
TRBJ1-5 NA TRBV4-1 NA TGCGCCAGCAGCCAAGTCGTGCAGGGGATGGGTCAGCCCCAGCATTTT CASSQVVQGMGQPQHF
TRBJ2-6 NA TRBV30 TRBD2 TGTGCCTGGAGTAATGCGGGGGTGAACGTAGTCCTGACTTTC CAWSNAGVNVVLTF
TRBJ1-1 NA TRBV5-5 NA TGTGCCAGCACCCTGGGGGGTCAGGACACTGAAGCTTTCTTT CASTLGGQDTEAFF
TRBJ1-2 NA TRBV2 NA TGTGCCAGCAGTCTAATTAGGGGGGGCAGGGGCTACACCTTC CASSLIRGGRGYTF
TRBJ2-3 NA TRBV19 NA TGTGCCAGTAGTAGCTATACAGATAACACAGATACGCAGTATTTT CASSSYTDNTDTQYF
TRBJ2-7 NA TRBV2 NA TGTGCCAGCAGTGAAGCGCATAGGGGCCCCTTCTACGAGCAGTACTTC CASSEAHRGPFYEQYF
TRBJ1-1 NA TRBV19 NA TGTGCCAGTAACCGGTGGGGGCTGAACACTGAAGCTTTCTTT CASNRWGLNTEAFF
TRBJ1-2 NA TRBV5-6 NA TGTGCCAGCAGCTCCAGGCAGGCAGGGGACTATGGCTACACCTTC CASSSRQAGDYGYTF
TRBJ2-6 NA TRBV6-5 NA TGTGCCAGCAGGTCCTTAGCGAGAGGGGCCAACGTCCTGACTTTC CASRSLARGANVLTF
TRBJ2-1 NA TRBV7-2 NA TGTGCCAGCAGCTTAAGGCGGGCCAATGAGCAGTTCTTC CASSLRRANEQFF
TRBJ1-1 NA TRBV29-1 TRBD1 TGCAGCGTCTCGATTTCGGGACAGGGTAAGACTGAAGCTTTCTTT CSVSISGQGKTEAFF